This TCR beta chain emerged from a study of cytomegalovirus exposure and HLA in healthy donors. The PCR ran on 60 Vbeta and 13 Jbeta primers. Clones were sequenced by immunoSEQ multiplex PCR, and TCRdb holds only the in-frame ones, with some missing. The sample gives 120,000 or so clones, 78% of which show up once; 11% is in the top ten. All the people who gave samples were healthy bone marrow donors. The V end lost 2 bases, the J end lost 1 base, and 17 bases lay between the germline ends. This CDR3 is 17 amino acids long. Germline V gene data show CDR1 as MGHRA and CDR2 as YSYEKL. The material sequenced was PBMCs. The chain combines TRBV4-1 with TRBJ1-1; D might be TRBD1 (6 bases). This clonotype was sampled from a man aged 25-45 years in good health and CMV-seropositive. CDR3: CASSQYMGGGQNTEAFF. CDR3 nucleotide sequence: TGCGCCAGCAGCCAATACATGGGAGGGGGTCAGAACACTGAAGCTTTCTTT.